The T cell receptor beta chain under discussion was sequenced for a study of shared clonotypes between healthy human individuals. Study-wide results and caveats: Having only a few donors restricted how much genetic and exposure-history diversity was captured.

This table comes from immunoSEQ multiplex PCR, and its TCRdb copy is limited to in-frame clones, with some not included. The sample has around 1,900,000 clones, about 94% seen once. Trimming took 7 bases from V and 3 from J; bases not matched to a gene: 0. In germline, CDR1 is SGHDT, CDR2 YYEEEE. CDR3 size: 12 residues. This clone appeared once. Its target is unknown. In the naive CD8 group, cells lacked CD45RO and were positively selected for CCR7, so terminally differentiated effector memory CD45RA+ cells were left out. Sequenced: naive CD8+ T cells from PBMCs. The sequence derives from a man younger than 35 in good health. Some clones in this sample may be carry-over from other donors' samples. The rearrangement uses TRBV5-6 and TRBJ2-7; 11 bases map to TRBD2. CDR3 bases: TGTGCCAGCGGGACTAGCGGCTACGAGCAGTACTTC. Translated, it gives CASGTSGYEQYF.